This T cell receptor beta chain came from a study of cytomegalovirus exposure and HLA in healthy donors. The germline CDR1 and CDR2 sequences are SEHNR and FQNEAQ (reference sequence). V shed 6 bases and J shed 6 bases, with 15 bases lying between them. The CDR3 consists of 14 residues. The study ran its PCR with 60 Vbeta and 13 Jbeta primers. This table comes from immunoSEQ multiplex PCR, and its TCRdb copy is limited to in-frame clones, with some not included. Among some 110,000 clones listed, about 72% were seen once. This clone appeared a few times. The V gene is TRBV7-9, the J gene TRBJ1-5; D may be TRBD1 (6 bases). Sequencing was done on a sample of PBMCs. The clonotype originates from a man in his fifties or sixties in good health and CMV-seropositive. The CDR3 reads CASSSQGGGQPQHF. Written as DNA, the CDR3 is TGTGCCAGCAGTTCCCAGGGAGGGGGTCAGCCCCAGCATTTT. The full variable domain, completed using reference TRBV7-9 and TRBJ1-5, is DTGVSQNPRHKITKRGQNVTFRCDPISEHNRLYWYRQTLGQGPEFLTYFQNEAQLEKSRLLSDRFSAERPKGSFSTLEIQRTEQGDSAMYLCASSSQGGGQPQHFGDGTRLSIL.